This T cell receptor beta chain was recorded in a study of T-cell memory formation after mild COVID-19. Losses at the gene ends were 8 bases for V and 7 bases for J; bases not matched to a gene: 8. The CDR3 has 13 amino acids. Germline CDR1 is SQVTM and CDR2 is ANQGSEA. Study observations and caveats: Whereas later expanders leaned CD4+, clones contracting day 15 to 85 showed a balanced CD4/CD8 makeup. Of the contracting clones, CD4+ ones lay mainly in CM and EM, and CD8+ ones in EMRA. The pre-infection memory compartment contained some responding clones, suggesting cross-reactive memory joined.

This clonotype was found a few times. Its antigen is as yet unknown. Each CDR3 protein is one row after TCRdb ran MiXCR on the 5' RACE reads. The sample records around 200,000 distinct CDR3 sequences, roughly a tenth being singletons. The origin of this receptor is a man aged 18-30 years who had mild COVID-19 (a few samples of this study predate the infection). Cell type and time point are not known. The V and J genes are TRBV29-1 and TRBJ2-1; 10 bases fit TRBD2. Input material: PBMCs or a T cell subset sorted from them (not recorded which). CDR3 region: CSTRTSGINEQFF. CDR3 nucleotide sequence: TGCAGCACCAGGACTAGCGGTATAAATGAGCAGTTCTTC.